The 6 T cell receptor beta chains presented below share a single source sample, sequenced in a study of STAT5B mutations in CD4+ large granular lymphocyte leukemia. TCRdb's copy holds only in-frame clones and misses some; the assay was immunoSEQ multiplex PCR. The table includes about 50,000 clones, roughly 80% detected once. What was sequenced was CD4+ T cells from blood buffy coats. Receptors were obtained from a human donor in good health.

The rearrangement links TRBV6-1 to TRBJ1-5; D remains unclear. CDR3 size: 14 residues. The V end was cut by 1 base, the J end by 2 bases, with 6 bases between. Germline V lookup: CDR1 MNHNS, CDR2 SASEGT. The CDR3 coding sequence is TGTGCCAGCAGTGAAGGTCAGGGCAATCAGCCCCAGCATTTT. As protein: CASSEGQGNQPQHF.

The J gene is TRBJ1-4, the V gene TRBV30; 7 bases line up with TRBD1. Losses at the gene ends were 4 bases for V and 8 bases for J; bases not matched to a gene: 7. From germline, CDR1 is GTSNPN and CDR2 SVGIG (reference sequence). This CDR3 comprises 13 residues. CDR3 nucleotide sequence: TGTGCCTGGAATGAGGGGGCCTGGGAAAAACTGTTTTTT. Encoded protein: CAWNEGAWEKLFF.

The chain combines TRBV4-1 with TRBJ1-4; perhaps TRBD1 as D (5 bases). The CDR3 sequence is 16 residues long. The V and J ends lost 2 bases and 5 bases respectively, with 15 bases between them. Germline V gene data show CDR1 as MGHRA and CDR2 as YSYEKL. CDR3: CASSQNSGTDNEKLFF. In DNA, the CDR3 is TGCGCCAGCAGCCAAAACTCCGGGACGGACAATGAAAAACTGTTTTTT.

The rearrangement joins TRBV11-2 to TRBJ2-1; TRBD2 matches at 10 bases. The CDR3 consists of 16 residues. J lost 8 bases, V lost 5 bases, and 12 bases had no gene match. Germline V CDR1 and CDR2: SGHAT, FQNNGV. Written as DNA, the CDR3 is TGTGCCAGCAGCCCGGGGGCTAGCGGGAGACTTGATGAGCAGTTCTTC. Protein sequence: CASSPGASGRLDEQFF.

J is TRBJ2-7 and V is TRBV11-2; D unresolved. CDR3 size: 15 residues. V dropped 7 bases and J dropped 2 bases, with 18 bases sitting between them. Germline loops: CDR1 SGHAT, CDR2 FQNNGV. CDR3: CASKALRADPYEQYF. The CDR3 nucleotides read TGTGCCAGCAAAGCCCTCCGGGCGGATCCCTACGAGCAGTACTTC.

Only a few counts were recorded for this clone. This chain links TRBV6-5 with TRBJ2-7; D is possibly TRBD2 (6 bases). Germline CDR1 reads MNHEY; CDR2 reads SVGAGI. CDR3 size: 13 residues. Trimming left V 6 bases short and J 6 bases short, with 15 bases between. This chain's CDR3 is CASRNRQGGEQYF. As DNA, the CDR3 is TGTGCCAGCAGAAACAGGCAGGGAGGCGAGCAGTACTTC.